The 21 T cell receptor beta chains in this list originate from one sample, sequenced in a study of T cell responses to AZD1222 COVID-19 vaccine. Only in-frame clones appear in the TCRdb table, and some are missing; sequencing was by immunoSEQ multiplex PCR. Of about 97,000 clones in the sample, 90% are singletons; the top ten hold 1% to 1.5%. Sequencing used peripheral blood, obtained on day 0 of AZD1222 vaccination. Receptors were obtained from an adult in good health.

The chain uses TRBV5-4 and TRBJ1-1; TRBD1 matches at 9 bases. The CDR3 loop spans 16 amino acids. Unmatched junction bases numbered 7, after V lost 4 bases and J lost 0 bases. The germline CDR1 and CDR2 sequences are SGHNT and YYREEE (reference sequence). CDR3: CASSPTGGSVNTEAFF. CDR3 nucleotides: TGTGCCAGCAGCCCGACAGGGGGATCAGTGAACACTGAAGCTTTCTTT. The full variable domain, its missing parts supplied by reference TRBV5-4 and TRBJ1-1, is ETGVTQSPTHLIKTRGQQVTLRCSSQSGHNTVSWYQQALGQGPQFIFQYYREEENGRGNFPPRFSGLQFPNYSSELNVNALELDDSALYLCASSPTGGSVNTEAFFGQGTRLTVV.

The gene calls are TRBV9 and TRBJ1-3; D remains unclear. V gave up 0 bases and J gave up 4 bases, with 11 bases separating them. The CDR3 spans 15 residues. Germline lookup yields CDR1 SGDLS and CDR2 YYNGEE. CDR3 coding DNA: TGTGCCAGCAGCGTAGACTGGGGTTCCGGAAACACCATATATTTT. Its protein product is CASSVDWGSGNTIYF.

The V gene is TRBV7-9, the J gene TRBJ1-1; D is unclear. Trimming shortened V by 5 bases and J by 4 bases, and 11 bases separated the two germline ends. CDR1 and CDR2 from the germline V gene are SEHNR and FQNEAQ (reference sequence). This CDR3 comprises 13 residues. CDR3 DNA: TGTGCCAGCAGCCCCCGCCTGGGCACTGAAGCTTTCTTT. It encodes CASSPRLGTEAFF.

CDR3 nucleotides: TGCGCCAGCAGCACAGGGGGGAACACCGGGGAGCTGTTTTTT. This translates into CASSTGGNTGELFF. The J gene is TRBJ2-2, the V gene TRBV5-1, with 8 bases matching TRBD1. Per germline, CDR1 SGHRS and CDR2 YFSETQ. The CDR3 loop spans 14 amino acids. V shed 4 bases and J 1 base; nucleotides not matched to a gene: 0.

This clone showed up many times. This chain connects TRBV5-4 to TRBJ2-5; maybe TRBD1 (5 bases). Germline CDR1 is SGHNT and CDR2 is YYREEE (reference sequence). This CDR3 contains 17 residues. V shed 0 bases and J shed 5 bases, with 20 bases lying between them. Here the CDR3 reads CASSLEVGRFSRETQYF. The CDR3 region has the DNA TGTGCCAGCAGCTTGGAGGTGGGGCGATTTTCTCGGGAGACCCAGTACTTC.

The V and J genes are TRBV6-6 and TRBJ2-7; TRBD1 aligns across 11 bases. The CDR3 is 15 residues long. In germline, CDR1 is MNHNY, CDR2 SVGAGI (reference sequence). V was clipped by 7 bases and J by 3 bases; unmatched bases: 8. CDR3 region: CASNLDGTGGYEQYF. In nucleotides, the CDR3 is TGTGCCAGCAACCTTGATGGGACAGGGGGCTACGAGCAGTACTTC.

V and J are TRBV11-2 and TRBJ1-6; 8 bases line up with TRBD1. Germline V gene sequence: CDR1 SGHAT, CDR2 FQNNGV. The CDR3 runs 18 residues. V shed 5 bases, J shed 0 bases, and the junction held 9 bases outside the gene matches. CDR3 region: CASSRQGALSSYNSPLHF. The CDR3 DNA follows: TGTGCCAGCAGCCGCCAGGGGGCGTTAAGCTCCTATAATTCACCCCTCCACTTT. The full variable domain, completed using reference TRBV11-2 and TRBJ1-6, is EAGVAQSPRYKIIEKRQSVAFWCNPISGHATLYWYQQILGQGPKLLIQFQNNGVVDDSQLPKDRFSAERLKGVDSTLKIQPAKLEDSAVYLCASSRQGALSSYNSPLHFGNGTRLTVT.

CDR3 sequence (DNA): TGTGCCAGCAGTGACTCATGGGGCGGGACAGGGGAGCACAGCTCCTACAATGAGCAGTTCTTC. As protein: CASSDSWGGTGEHSSYNEQFF. This chain links TRBV6-4 with TRBJ2-1; 10 bases are shared with TRBD1. The V gene end was trimmed by 0 bases and the J gene end by 0 bases; junction bases not matched to a gene: 14. Germline V gene lookup returns CDR1 MRHNA and CDR2 SNTAGT. This CDR3 comprises 21 residues.

J is TRBJ2-5 and V is TRBV30; no reliable D call. Germline CDR1 reads GTSNPN; CDR2 reads SVGIG (reference sequence). V gave up 1 base and J gave up 0 bases, with 9 bases separating them. The CDR3 loop spans 14 amino acids. Here the CDR3 reads CAWSEGRNQETQYF. CDR3 in DNA: TGTGCCTGGAGTGAGGGCAGGAACCAAGAGACCCAGTACTTC.

The rearrangement uses TRBV28 and TRBJ1-1; D is perhaps TRBD1 (5 bases). Trimming shortened V by 6 bases and J by 6 bases, and 11 bases separated the two germline ends. CDR1 is MDHEN, CDR2 SYDVKM, per germline. This CDR3 contains 12 residues. The CDR3 region has the DNA TGTGCCAGCAGGTCAGGGATGGCTGAAGCTTTCTTT. Its translation: CASRSGMAEAFF.

The chain employs TRBV6-1 and TRBJ1-5; TRBD1 might be the D (6 bases). This CDR3 region has 15 residues. Trimming took 2 bases from V and 5 from J, leaving 13 bases between them. In germline, CDR1 is MNHNS, CDR2 SASEGT. DNA for the CDR3: TGTGCCAGCAGTGAATGGAGGGGGGGATATCAGCCCCAGCATTTT. Amino acids: CASSEWRGGYQPQHF.

The chain is built from TRBV2 and TRBJ1-2, with D perhaps TRBD1 (5 bases). The germline V gene has CDR1 SNHLY and CDR2 FYNNEI. The CDR3 is 14 amino acids. With 3 bases removed from V and 4 bases from J, the gap between germline ends came to 12 bases. The CDR3 DNA reads TGTGCCAGCAGTGACAGACGGGGCGTCTATGGCTACACCTTC. Translated, it gives CASSDRRGVYGYTF.

The genes are TRBV6-5 and TRBJ1-1; D is unresolved. V lost 7 bases to trimming and J lost 4 bases, with 19 bases between them. The germline V gene has CDR1 MNHEY and CDR2 SVGAGI. The CDR3 is 15 amino acids. The CDR3: CASNYPGRVVTEAFF. Written as DNA, the CDR3 is TGTGCCAGCAACTATCCGGGCCGAGTAGTCACTGAAGCTTTCTTT.

The chain couples TRBV5-6 to TRBJ2-1; weak D call: TRBD1 (6 bases). The germline V gene has CDR1 SGHDT and CDR2 YYEEEE. V lost 1 base and J 13 bases, leaving 12 bases between the germline ends. The CDR3 consists of 12 residues. In DNA form, the CDR3 reads TGTGCCAGCAGCTTGAAAAAGGACAGACAGTTCTTC. Its translation is CASSLKKDRQFF.

This chain connects TRBV15 to TRBJ2-7; D remains ambiguous. This CDR3 region has 13 residues. Germline V gene data show CDR1 as LNHNV and CDR2 as YYDKDF (reference sequence). V shed 4 bases and J shed 4 bases, with 11 bases lying between them. The chain's CDR3 is CATSKGSVYEQYF. CDR3 nucleotides: TGTGCCACCAGCAAAGGAAGTGTGTACGAGCAGTACTTC.

The CDR3 DNA is TGTGCCAGCAGTCAACAGGGGTATGGCTACACCTTC. Protein product: CASSQQGYGYTF. The rearrangement uses TRBV6-5 and TRBJ1-2; 7 positions agree with TRBD1. Trimming removed 5 bases from V and 5 bases from J; junction bases left unmatched: 2. The CDR3 extends over 12 amino acids. Per germline, CDR1 MNHEY and CDR2 SVGAGI.

The chain recombines TRBV6-5 with TRBJ2-7; 13 bases map to TRBD2. The CDR3 consists of 16 residues. V lost 4 bases and J lost 2; bases outside the gene matches: 5. Looked up from germline, CDR1 is MNHEY and CDR2 is SVGAGI. Here the CDR3 reads CASSSALAGGTYEQYF. The CDR3 bases are TGTGCCAGCAGTTCGGCACTAGCGGGGGGGACCTACGAGCAGTACTTC.

The chain carries TRBV4-1 and TRBJ2-7; D unclear. This CDR3 is 14 amino acids long. The germline gives CDR1 MGHRA, CDR2 YSYEKL. V was clipped by 0 bases and J by 3 bases, with 9 bases between them. In DNA form, the CDR3 reads TGCGCCAGCAGCCAAGAGGCGTCCTTCTACGAGCAGTACTTC. Translated, it gives CASSQEASFYEQYF.

The chain combines TRBV6-2 or TRBV6-3 with TRBJ2-3, with no clear D. Germline values: CDR1 MNHEY, CDR2 SVGEGT. Trimming stripped 6 bases from V and 0 bases from J, with 16 bases between. The length of the CDR3 is 16 residues. CDR3 sequence (DNA): TGTGCCAGCAGCTTAGTGGCCTTGGCTAGCACAGATACGCAGTATTTT. Translating it yields CASSLVALASTDTQYF.

V is TRBV5-6 and J is TRBJ2-3; 10 bases agree with TRBD2. Trimming at V came to 4 bases and at J to 2 bases, leaving 7 bases not matched to a gene. Germline loops: CDR1 SGHDT, CDR2 YYEEEE. The CDR3 totals 16 residues. In DNA form, the CDR3 reads TGTGCCAGCAGCGTACAGACTAGCGGGTTCACAGATACGCAGTATTTT. Its protein is CASSVQTSGFTDTQYF. Supplemented by reference TRBV5-6 and TRBJ2-3, the full variable domain reads DAGVTQSPTHLIKTRGQQVTLRCSPKSGHDTVSWYQQALGQGPQFIFQYYEEEERQRGNFPDRFSGHQFPNYSSELNVNALLLGDSALYLCASSVQTSGFTDTQYFGPGTRLTVL.

CDR3 protein: CASSLPGLDGELFF. The CDR3 DNA follows: TGCGCCAGCAGCTTGCCGGGGTTGGACGGGGAGCTGTTTTTT. The rearrangement uses TRBV5-1 and TRBJ2-2, with D perhaps TRBD2 (5 bases). The V and J ends lost 1 base and 7 bases respectively, with 11 bases between them. From germline, CDR1 is SGHRS and CDR2 YFSETQ. CDR3 length equals 14 residues.